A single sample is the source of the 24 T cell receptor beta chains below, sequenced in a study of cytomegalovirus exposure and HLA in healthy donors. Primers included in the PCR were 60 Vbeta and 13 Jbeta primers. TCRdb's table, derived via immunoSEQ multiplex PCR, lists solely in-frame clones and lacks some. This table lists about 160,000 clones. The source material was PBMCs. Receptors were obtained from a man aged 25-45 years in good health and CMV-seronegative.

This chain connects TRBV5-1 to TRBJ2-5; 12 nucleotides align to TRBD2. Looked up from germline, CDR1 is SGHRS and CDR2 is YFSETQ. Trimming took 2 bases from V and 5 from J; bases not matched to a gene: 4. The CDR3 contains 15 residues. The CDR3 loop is CASSFGLAGPETQYF. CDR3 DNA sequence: TGCGCCAGCAGCTTCGGACTAGCGGGACCGGAGACCCAGTACTTC.

The CDR3 reads CARGGQELNQPQHF. CDR3 coding DNA: TGTGCCAGGGGGGGACAGGAACTCAATCAGCCCCAGCATTTT. The chain is built from TRBV28 and TRBJ1-5, with TRBD1 matching over 8 bases. This CDR3 spans 14 amino acids. The V gene end was trimmed by 9 bases and the J gene end by 3 bases; junction bases not matched to a gene: 7. Germline values: CDR1 MDHEN, CDR2 SYDVKM.

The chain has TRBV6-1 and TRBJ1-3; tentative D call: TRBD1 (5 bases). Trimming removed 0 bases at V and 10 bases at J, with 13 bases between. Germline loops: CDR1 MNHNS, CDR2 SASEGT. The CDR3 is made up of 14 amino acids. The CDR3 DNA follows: TGTGCCAGCAGTGAAGCGGGGCCTGATGGTACCATATATTTT. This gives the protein CASSEAGPDGTIYF.

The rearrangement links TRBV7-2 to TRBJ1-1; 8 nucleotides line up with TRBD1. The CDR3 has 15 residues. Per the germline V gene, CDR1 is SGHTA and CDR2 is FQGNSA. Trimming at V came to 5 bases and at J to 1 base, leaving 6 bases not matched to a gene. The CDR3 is CASSQTTGENTEAFF. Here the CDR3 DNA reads TGTGCCAGCAGCCAAACGACAGGGGAGAACACTGAAGCTTTCTTT.

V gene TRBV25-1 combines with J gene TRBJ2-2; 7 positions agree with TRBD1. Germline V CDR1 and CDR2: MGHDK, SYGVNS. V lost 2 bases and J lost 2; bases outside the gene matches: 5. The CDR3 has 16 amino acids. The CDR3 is CASSEGTALNTGELFF. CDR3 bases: TGTGCCAGCAGTGAAGGGACAGCTTTAAACACCGGGGAGCTGTTTTTT. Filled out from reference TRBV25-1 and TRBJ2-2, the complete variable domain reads EADIYQTPRYLVIGTGKKITLECSQTMGHDKMYWYQQDPGMELHLIHYSYGVNSTEKGDLSSESTVSRIRTEHFPLTLESARPSHTSQYLCASSEGTALNTGELFFGEGSRLTVL.

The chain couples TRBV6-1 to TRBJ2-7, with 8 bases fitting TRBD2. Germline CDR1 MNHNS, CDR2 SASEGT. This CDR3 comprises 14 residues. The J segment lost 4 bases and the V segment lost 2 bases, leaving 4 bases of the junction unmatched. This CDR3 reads CASSETGGWYEQYF. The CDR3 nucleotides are TGTGCCAGCAGTGAAACGGGAGGGTGGTACGAGCAGTACTTC.

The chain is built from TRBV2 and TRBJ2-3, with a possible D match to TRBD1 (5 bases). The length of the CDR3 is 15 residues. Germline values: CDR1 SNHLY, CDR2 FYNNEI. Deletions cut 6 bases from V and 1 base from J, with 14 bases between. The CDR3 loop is CASSISGSGTDTQYF. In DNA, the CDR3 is TGTGCCAGCAGCATCTCAGGGTCCGGCACAGATACGCAGTATTTT.

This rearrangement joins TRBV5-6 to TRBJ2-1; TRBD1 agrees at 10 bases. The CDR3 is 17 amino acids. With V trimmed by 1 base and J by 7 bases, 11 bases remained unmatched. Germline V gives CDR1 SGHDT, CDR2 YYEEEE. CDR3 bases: TGTGCCAGCAGCTTGACTCCGTCGACAGGGGGCAGGAATGAGCAGTTCTTC. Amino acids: CASSLTPSTGGRNEQFF.

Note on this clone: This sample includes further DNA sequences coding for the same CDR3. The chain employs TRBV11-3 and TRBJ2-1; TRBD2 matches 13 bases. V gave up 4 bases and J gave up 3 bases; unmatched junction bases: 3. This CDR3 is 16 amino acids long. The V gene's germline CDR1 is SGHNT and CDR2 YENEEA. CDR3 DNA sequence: TGTGCCAGCAGCTCCCGGACTAGCGGGAGCTACAATGAGCAGTTCTTC. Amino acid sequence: CASSSRTSGSYNEQFF.

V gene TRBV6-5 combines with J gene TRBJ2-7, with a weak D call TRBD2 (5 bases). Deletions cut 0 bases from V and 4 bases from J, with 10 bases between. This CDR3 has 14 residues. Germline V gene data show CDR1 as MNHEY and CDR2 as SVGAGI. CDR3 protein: CASSYSTRTYEQYF. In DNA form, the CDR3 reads TGTGCCAGCAGTTACTCGACTCGGACTTACGAGCAGTACTTC.

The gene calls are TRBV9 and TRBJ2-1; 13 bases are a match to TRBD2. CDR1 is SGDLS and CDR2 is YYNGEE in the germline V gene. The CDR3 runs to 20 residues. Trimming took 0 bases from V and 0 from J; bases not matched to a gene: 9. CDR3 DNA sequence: TGTGCCAGCAGCGTAGGGGGAGGGACTAGCGGGATGGGCTCCTACAATGAGCAGTTCTTC. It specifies CASSVGGGTSGMGSYNEQFF.

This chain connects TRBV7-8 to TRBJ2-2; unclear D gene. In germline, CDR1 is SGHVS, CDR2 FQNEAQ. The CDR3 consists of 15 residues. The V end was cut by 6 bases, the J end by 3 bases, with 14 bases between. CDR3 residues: CASSFPRVHTGELFF. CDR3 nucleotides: TGTGCCAGCAGTTTCCCCCGGGTGCACACCGGGGAGCTGTTTTTT.

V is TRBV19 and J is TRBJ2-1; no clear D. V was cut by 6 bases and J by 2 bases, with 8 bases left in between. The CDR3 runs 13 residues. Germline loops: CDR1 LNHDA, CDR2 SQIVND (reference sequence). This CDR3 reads CASSGSTYNEQFF. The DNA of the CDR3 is TGTGCCAGTAGCGGGTCTACCTACAATGAGCAGTTCTTC.

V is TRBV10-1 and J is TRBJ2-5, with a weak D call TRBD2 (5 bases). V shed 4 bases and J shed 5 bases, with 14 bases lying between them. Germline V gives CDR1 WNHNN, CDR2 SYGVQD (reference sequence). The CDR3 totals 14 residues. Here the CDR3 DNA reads TGCGCCAGCAGTGTTGATCCCACGGGGGAGACCCAGTACTTC. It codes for CASSVDPTGETQYF.

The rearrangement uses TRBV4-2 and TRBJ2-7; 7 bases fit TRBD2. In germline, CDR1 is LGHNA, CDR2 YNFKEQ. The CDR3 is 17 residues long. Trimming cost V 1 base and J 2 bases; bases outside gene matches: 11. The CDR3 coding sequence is TGTGCCAGCAGCCAAGTTCCCCCGCGCGGGAGTACCTACGAGCAGTACTTC. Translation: CASSQVPPRGSTYEQYF.

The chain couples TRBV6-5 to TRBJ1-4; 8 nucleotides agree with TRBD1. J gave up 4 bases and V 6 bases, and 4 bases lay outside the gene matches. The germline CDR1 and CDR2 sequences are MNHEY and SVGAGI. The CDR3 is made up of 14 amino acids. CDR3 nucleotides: TGTGCCAGCAGGATCGGACAGGGTAATGAAAAACTGTTTTTT. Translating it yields CASRIGQGNEKLFF.

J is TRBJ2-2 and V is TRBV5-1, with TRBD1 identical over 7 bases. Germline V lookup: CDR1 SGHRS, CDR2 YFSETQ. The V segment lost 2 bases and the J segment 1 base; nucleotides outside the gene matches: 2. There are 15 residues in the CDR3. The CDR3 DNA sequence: TGCGCCAGCAGCTTCTACAGGGGGAACACCGGGGAGCTGTTTTTT. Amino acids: CASSFYRGNTGELFF.

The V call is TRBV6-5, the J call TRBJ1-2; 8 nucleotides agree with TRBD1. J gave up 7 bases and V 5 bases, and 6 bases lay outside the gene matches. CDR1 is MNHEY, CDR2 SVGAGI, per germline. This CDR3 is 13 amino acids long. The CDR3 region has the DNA TGTGCCAGCAGTCCCAGGGGGCGCGGTGGCTACACCTTC. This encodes CASSPRGRGGYTF.

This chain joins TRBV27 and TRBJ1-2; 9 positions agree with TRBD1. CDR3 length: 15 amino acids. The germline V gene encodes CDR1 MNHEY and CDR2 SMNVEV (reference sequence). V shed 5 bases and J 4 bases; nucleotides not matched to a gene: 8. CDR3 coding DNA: TGTGCCAGCAGTCCCGGGACAGGGTGGGGCTATGGCTACACCTTC. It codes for CASSPGTGWGYGYTF.

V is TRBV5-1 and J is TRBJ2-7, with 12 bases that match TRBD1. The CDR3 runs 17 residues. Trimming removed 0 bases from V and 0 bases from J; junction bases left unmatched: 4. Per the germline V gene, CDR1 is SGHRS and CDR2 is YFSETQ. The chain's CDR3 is CASSLGDRGLSSYEQYF. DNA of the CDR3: TGCGCCAGCAGCTTGGGGGACAGGGGGCTAAGCTCCTACGAGCAGTACTTC.

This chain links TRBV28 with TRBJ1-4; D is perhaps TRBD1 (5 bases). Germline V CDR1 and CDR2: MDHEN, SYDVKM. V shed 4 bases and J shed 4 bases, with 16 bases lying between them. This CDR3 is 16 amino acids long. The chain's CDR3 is CASSSPGGVGNEKLFF. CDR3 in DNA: TGTGCCAGCAGTTCCCCGGGGGGGGTTGGTAATGAAAAACTGTTTTTT. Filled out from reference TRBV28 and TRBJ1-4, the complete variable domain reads DVKVTQSSRYLVKRTGEKVFLECVQDMDHENMFWYRQDPGLGLRLIYFSYDVKMKEKGDIPEGYSVSREKKERFSLILESASTNQTSMYLCASSSPGGVGNEKLFFGSGTQLSVL.

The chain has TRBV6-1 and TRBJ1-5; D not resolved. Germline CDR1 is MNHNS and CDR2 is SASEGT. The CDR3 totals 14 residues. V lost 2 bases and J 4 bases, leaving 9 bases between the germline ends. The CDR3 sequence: CASSEFTANQPQHF. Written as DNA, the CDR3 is TGTGCCAGCAGTGAATTCACTGCTAATCAGCCCCAGCATTTT.

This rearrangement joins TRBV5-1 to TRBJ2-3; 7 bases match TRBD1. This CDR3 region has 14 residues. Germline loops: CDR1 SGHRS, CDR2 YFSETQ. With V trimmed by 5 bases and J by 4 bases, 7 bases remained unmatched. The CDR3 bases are TGCGCCAGCAGTCGTAACAGGGGATCAGATACGCAGTATTTT. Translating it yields CASSRNRGSDTQYF.

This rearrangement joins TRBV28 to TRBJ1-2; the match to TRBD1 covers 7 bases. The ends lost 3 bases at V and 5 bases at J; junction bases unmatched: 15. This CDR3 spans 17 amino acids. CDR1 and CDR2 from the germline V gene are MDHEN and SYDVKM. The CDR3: CASSLSVGKGAGYGYTF. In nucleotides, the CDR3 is TGTGCCAGCAGTTTGAGTGTCGGGAAGGGGGCAGGGTATGGCTACACCTTC.